These T cell receptor beta chains were read from a single sample in a study of cytomegalovirus exposure and HLA in healthy donors. Sequencing used immunoSEQ multiplex PCR; TCRdb keeps in-frame clones, though not all of them. The sample lists about 130,000 clones, 60% to 80% seen once, with around 2% in the top ten. The sequencing sample was made of PBMCs. Receptor source: a man aged 25-45 years in good health and CMV-seronegative. The CDR3 runs from the conserved cysteine through the conserved F or W. The D gene is left open where the match is weak. Only part of the rows carry a size: once, few, many, or a class if the clone is expanded.

V gene,J gene,D gene,clone size,CDR3 protein,CDR3 DNA
TRBV5-8,TRBJ1-2,-,once,CASSFLPGGNYGYTF,TGTGCCAGCAGCTTCCTCCCCGGCGGCAACTATGGCTACACCTTC
TRBV5-1,TRBJ2-1,TRBD2,-,CASSRGGTSGQYNEQFF,TGCGCCAGCAGCCGGGGGGGGACTAGCGGTCAATACAATGAGCAGTTCTTC
TRBV7-2,TRBJ1-2,TRBD1,-,CASSPGQGLGYTF,TGTGCCAGCAGCCCCGGACAGGGCCTCGGCTACACCTTC
TRBV15,TRBJ2-5,-,-,CATSGSSGDQETQYF,TGTGCCACCAGCGGGTCATCGGGAGACCAAGAGACCCAGTACTTC
TRBV29-1,TRBJ1-3,-,-,CSVGSAHSGNTIYF,TGCAGCGTTGGGTCAGCGCACTCTGGAAACACCATATATTTT
TRBV7-9,TRBJ1-1,-,-,CASRSIEATGTEAFF,TGTGCCAGCAGATCCATTGAGGCGACGGGGACTGAAGCTTTCTTT
TRBV5-4,TRBJ2-5,-,-,CASSLGSWPPETQYF,TGTGCCAGCAGCCTAGGCTCTTGGCCCCCAGAGACCCAGTACTTC
TRBV5-4,TRBJ2-5,TRBD2,-,CASSLFGTSGNKETQYF,TGTGCCAGCAGCTTATTCGGGACTAGCGGGAATAAAGAGACCCAGTACTTC
TRBV4-2,TRBJ2-1,TRBD2,-,CASSQDREADNEQFF,TGTGCCAGCAGCCAAGATCGGGAGGCTGACAATGAGCAGTTCTTC
TRBV29-1,TRBJ2-1,-,-,CSGRDFMGNEQFF,TGCAGCGGGAGGGACTTCATGGGTAATGAGCAGTTCTTC
TRBV19,TRBJ1-5,-,-,CASSTLNQPQHF,TGTGCCAGTAGTACTTTGAATCAGCCCCAGCATTTT
TRBV30,TRBJ2-7,TRBD1,-,CAWSVQGGRYEQYF,TGTGCCTGGAGTGTACAAGGGGGCAGATACGAGCAGTACTTC
TRBV7-9,TRBJ2-1,-,-,CASIGPGGWDEQFF,TGTGCCAGCATAGGTCCTGGGGGGTGGGATGAGCAGTTCTTC
TRBV2,TRBJ2-7,-,-,CASSEGTWAYEQYF,TGTGCCAGCAGTGAAGGGACTTGGGCCTACGAGCAGTACTTC
TRBV6-1,TRBJ1-1,-,few,CASSEAILRMAFF,TGTGCCAGCAGTGAAGCAATCCTAAGAATGGCTTTCTTT
TRBV5-8,TRBJ1-1,-,-,CASSIQGTEAFF,TGTGCCAGCAGCATACAGGGCACTGAAGCTTTCTTT
TRBV7-2,TRBJ2-7,-,-,CATRRETGVYEQYF,TGTGCCACTAGGCGGGAGACAGGGGTCTACGAGCAGTACTTC
TRBV27,TRBJ2-5,-,-,CASSLGRQRGETQYF,TGTGCCAGCAGTTTAGGGAGGCAGAGGGGCGAGACCCAGTACTTC
TRBV6-6,TRBJ2-7,-,few,CASSHHGGTYEQYF,TGTGCCAGCAGTCATCATGGGGGCACCTACGAGCAGTACTTC
TRBV6-5,TRBJ1-2,-,-,CASSYSYSRGNYGYTF,TGTGCCAGCAGTTACTCTTATTCCAGGGGAAACTATGGCTACACCTTC
TRBV6-1,TRBJ1-2,-,-,CASSGTTYGYTF,TGTGCCAGCAGTGGGACAACTTATGGCTACACCTTC
TRBV19,TRBJ2-7,TRBD2,-,CASSIDGTGTSGYEQYF,TGTGCCAGTAGTATAGATGGGACCGGGACTAGCGGCTACGAGCAGTACTTC
TRBV5-1,TRBJ2-2,-,-,CASSLEGAGELFF,TGCGCCAGCAGCTTGGAGGGAGCCGGGGAGCTGTTTTTT
TRBV5-4,TRBJ1-2,-,-,CASSFGGNYGYTF,TGTGCCAGCAGCTTCGGGGGGAACTATGGCTACACCTTC
TRBV30,TRBJ2-7,TRBD1,-,CAWSGGQGGEQYF,TGTGCCTGGAGTGGGGGACAGGGCGGGGAGCAGTACTTC
TRBV4-3,TRBJ1-4,TRBD1,few,CASSPNPTGAANEKLFF,TGCGCCAGCAGCCCCAACCCCACAGGGGCGGCTAATGAAAAACTGTTTTTT
TRBV5-4,TRBJ2-5,-,-,CASSLETGVGGNF,TGTGCCAGCAGCTTGGAAACAGGGGTGGGGGGAAACTTC
TRBV5-1,TRBJ2-7,TRBD1,once,CASSLAAQGAGQYF,TGCGCCAGCAGCTTGGCCGCGCAGGGGGCTGGGCAGTACTTC
TRBV4-3,TRBJ2-1,TRBD2,-,CASSQGKGLAANEQFF,TGCGCCAGCAGCCAAGGGAAGGGACTAGCCGCCAATGAGCAGTTCTTC
TRBV5-1,TRBJ2-1,-,-,CASSLNLNEQFF,TGCGCCAGCAGCCTAAACCTCAATGAGCAGTTCTTC
TRBV27,TRBJ1-2,-,-,CASSPQGSHGYTF,TGTGCCAGCAGTCCTCAGGGTTCCCATGGCTACACCTTC
TRBV28,TRBJ2-2,TRBD1,-,CASSRTGITGELFF,TGTGCCAGCAGTCGGACAGGGATCACCGGGGAGCTGTTTTTT
TRBV19,TRBJ2-7,-,-,CASRPADKVHEQYF,TGTGCCAGTAGACCGGCGGACAAGGTCCACGAGCAGTACTTC
TRBV7-2,TRBJ1-3,-,-,CASSLLITGNTIYF,TGTGCCAGCAGCTTATTAATAACAGGAAACACCATATATTTT
TRBV4-3,TRBJ2-2,-,few,CASSPFNTGELFF,TGCGCCAGCAGCCCCTTTAACACCGGGGAGCTGTTTTTT
TRBV6-5,TRBJ2-3,-,-,CASTGFNTDTQYF,TGTGCCAGCACTGGCTTCAACACAGATACGCAGTATTTT
TRBV5-4,TRBJ1-4,-,-,CASSLYGGTNEKLFF,TGTGCCAGCAGCTTGTACGGGGGGACTAATGAAAAACTGTTTTTT
TRBV27,TRBJ2-7,-,-,CASSSSPDRTHEQYF,-
TRBV7-7,TRBJ2-3,TRBD2,few,CASTKRSLAGADTQYF,TGTGCCAGCACCAAACGGAGTCTAGCGGGGGCAGATACGCAGTATTTT
TRBV4-1,TRBJ2-1,TRBD2,few,CASSQDSLAEYNEQFF,TGCGCCAGCAGCCAAGACAGTCTAGCGGAGTACAATGAGCAGTTCTTC
TRBV7-2,TRBJ1-5,TRBD1,-,CASSFQGGGNQPQHF,TGTGCCAGCAGCTTTCAGGGGGGAGGCAATCAGCCCCAGCATTTT
TRBV28,TRBJ2-3,TRBD1,few,CASSFRDRAADTQYF,TGTGCCAGCAGTTTCCGGGACAGGGCAGCAGATACGCAGTATTTT
TRBV5-1,TRBJ1-5,-,-,CASSLDSGVNQPQHF,TGCGCCAGCAGCTTGGATTCGGGGGTGAATCAGCCCCAGCATTTT
TRBV28,TRBJ2-7,-,-,CASSLFGSEQYF,TGTGCCAGCAGTTTGTTCGGGAGCGAGCAGTACTTC
TRBV18,TRBJ2-1,-,-,CASSPPSLGGGNEQFF,TGTGCCAGCTCACCACCGTCACTAGGCGGAGGCAATGAGCAGTTCTTC
TRBV5-5,TRBJ2-7,TRBD1,-,CASSWGQVAYEQYF,TGTGCCAGCAGCTGGGGACAGGTGGCCTACGAGCAGTACTTC
TRBV11-2,TRBJ2-1,-,few,CASSFTGPAEQFF,TGTGCCAGCAGCTTTACAGGGCCAGCCGAGCAGTTCTTC
TRBV7-9,TRBJ2-7,-,-,CASSLSGASYEQYF,TGTGCCAGCAGCCTGTCCGGCGCTAGCTACGAGCAGTACTTC